The 32 T cell receptor beta chains given below trace back to one sample, sequenced in a study of regulatory and conventional T cells in RAG deficiency. Conventional CD4+ T cells were sorted from blood as CD25-low CD127-high cells. Assay used: immunoSEQ multiplex PCR; TCRdb lists only in-frame clones, some missing. The table lists 20,000 to 25,000 clones, roughly 96% of them singletons. This same sample was also taken into another study, of regulatory T cells. From that study: Primers: 52 TRBV forward and 13 TRBJ reverse.

The material sequenced was CD25- CD4+ T cells sorted from blood. The receptors here all came from a human donor in good health.

This chain links TRBV19 with TRBJ1-2; maybe TRBD1 (6 bases). Germline CDR1 LNHDA, CDR2 SQIVND (reference sequence). Trimming left V 6 bases short and J 2 bases short, with 13 bases between. CDR3 size: 14 residues. The CDR3 nucleotides read TGTGCCAGTAGCCTAACAGGGCAGAACTATGGCTACACCTTC. This gives the protein CASSLTGQNYGYTF.

The chain recombines TRBV9 with TRBJ1-2; 8 positions agree with TRBD1. Per the germline V gene, CDR1 is SGDLS and CDR2 is YYNGEE. The V segment lost 3 bases and the J segment 1 base; nucleotides outside the gene matches: 5. The length of the CDR3 is 15 residues. CDR3 nucleotides: TGTGCCAGCAGCGCAGGGACAGGACTTAACTATGGCTACACCTTC. This codes for CASSAGTGLNYGYTF.

The rearrangement joins TRBV5-1 to TRBJ2-2; 10 bases fit TRBD1. The CDR3 has 14 amino acids. Germline CDR1 SGHRS, CDR2 YFSETQ. Trimming cost V 7 bases and J 5 bases; bases outside gene matches: 5. CDR3 protein: CASSGQGYTGELFF. DNA of the CDR3: TGCGCCAGCTCGGGACAGGGGTATACCGGGGAGCTGTTTTTT.

V is TRBV4-2 and J is TRBJ2-5; no clear D. The CDR3 extends over 14 amino acids. V was pared by 1 base and J by 1 base, with 7 bases between. Germline V gene lookup returns CDR1 LGHNA and CDR2 YNFKEQ. CDR3 in amino acids: CASSQGSGQETQYF. The CDR3 coding sequence is TGTGCCAGCAGCCAAGGATCGGGCCAAGAGACCCAGTACTTC.

The chain uses TRBV19 and TRBJ1-2; no reliable D call. This CDR3 has 14 amino acids. Germline-derived CDR1 and CDR2 are LNHDA and SQIVND (reference sequence). The V end was cut by 1 base, the J end by 0 bases, with 6 bases between. CDR3 DNA: TGTGCCAGTAGTATAGTAGTTACTAACTATGGCTACACCTTC. This sequence encodes CASSIVVTNYGYTF.

This clone showed up just once. This sequence joins TRBV5-1 and TRBJ2-6, with a tentative D call TRBD2 (5 bases). The V and J ends lost 2 bases and 0 bases respectively, with 9 bases between them. The CDR3 is made up of 16 amino acids. The germline V gene has CDR1 SGHRS and CDR2 YFSETQ. CDR3 sequence: CASSFTGSSGANVLTF. The CDR3 nucleotides read TGCGCCAGCAGCTTCACGGGGAGCTCTGGGGCCAACGTCCTGACTTTC.

This chain links TRBV7-8 with TRBJ1-5; possibly TRBD1 for D (5 bases). The CDR3 contains 16 residues. V was pared by 5 bases and J by 0 bases, with 14 bases between. Germline CDR1 SGHVS, CDR2 FQNEAQ. The CDR3 spells CASSPVRGYSNQPQHF. The CDR3 DNA reads TGTGCCAGCAGCCCCGTAAGGGGTTATAGCAATCAGCCCCAGCATTTT.

This chain joins TRBV18 and TRBJ1-1, with 7 bases aligning to TRBD1. Germline V gene lookup returns CDR1 KGHSH and CDR2 LQKENI. The CDR3 spans 14 residues. V gave up 7 bases and J gave up 1 base; unmatched junction bases: 6. The chain's CDR3 is CASYMDRRNTEAFF. In nucleotides, the CDR3 is TGTGCCAGCTACATGGACAGGCGGAACACTGAAGCTTTCTTT.

This clone appeared a single time. The chain has TRBV10-2 and TRBJ1-1, with a weak D call TRBD1 (5 bases). This CDR3 contains 15 residues. Germline V gives CDR1 WSHSY, CDR2 SAAADI. The germline V and J ends were trimmed by 4 bases and 3 bases, with 15 bases remaining between them. CDR3 in DNA: TGCGCCAGCAGTGGAAGGGATTGGGGGGACACTGAAGCTTTCTTT. This codes for CASSGRDWGDTEAFF.

The rearrangement uses TRBV10-1 and TRBJ1-6; 8 positions match TRBD1. Germline CDR1 and CDR2: WNHNN and SYGVQD (reference sequence). The trim removed 7 bases at V and 8 bases at J, leaving 4 bases unmatched. The CDR3 covers 13 residues. The chain's CDR3 is CASTPTGDSPLHF. CDR3 sequence (DNA): TGCGCCAGCACTCCGACAGGGGATTCACCCCTCCACTTT.

The rearrangement links TRBV7-9 to TRBJ1-5; no clear D. The CDR3 is 15 amino acids. V was clipped by 5 bases and J by 4 bases, with 15 bases between them. In germline, CDR1 is SEHNR, CDR2 FQNEAQ (reference sequence). The CDR3 reads CASSPDRGRNQPQHF. The CDR3 DNA follows: TGTGCCAGCAGCCCGGACCGGGGTCGGAATCAGCCCCAGCATTTT.

The CDR3, as DNA: TGTGCCAGCAGTGGCTGGAGGACTGAAGCTTTCTTT. It is translated as CASSGWRTEAFF. V and J are TRBV25-1 and TRBJ1-1; D is uncertain. This CDR3 is built from 12 residues. V was cut by 4 bases and J by 5 bases, with 8 bases left in between. Germline CDR1 reads MGHDK; CDR2 reads SYGVNS.

The chain couples TRBV30 to TRBJ1-1, with unresolved D. V dropped 4 bases and J dropped 5 bases, with 14 bases sitting between them. Germline CDR1 is GTSNPN and CDR2 is SVGIG (reference sequence). The CDR3 has 13 residues. This chain's CDR3 is CAWTMNGRTEAFF. CDR3 DNA: TGTGCCTGGACCATGAACGGTCGTACTGAAGCTTTCTTT.

The chain links TRBV7-9 to TRBJ1-4, with 9 bases lining up with TRBD1. This CDR3 comprises 15 residues. CDR1 is SEHNR, CDR2 FQNEAQ, per germline (reference sequence). V lost 5 bases to trimming and J lost 7 bases; unmatched junction nucleotides: 8. This chain's CDR3 is CASSEGTGRAEKLFF. The CDR3 DNA reads TGTGCCAGCAGCGAAGGGACAGGGAGGGCTGAAAAACTGTTTTTT.

The V call is TRBV6-1, the J call TRBJ1-2, with D perhaps matching TRBD1 (5 bases). Looked up from germline, CDR1 is MNHNS and CDR2 is SASEGT. V gave up 0 bases and J gave up 8 bases, with 10 bases separating them. The CDR3 is 13 residues long. The DNA for the CDR3 is TGTGCCAGCAGTGAAGCAGGGGCGCGGGGCTACACCTTC. Encoded protein: CASSEAGARGYTF.

CDR3 in DNA: TGTGCCAGCAGTGAAGCGCGGGGCCCGTATGGCTACACCTTC. Protein: CASSEARGPYGYTF. The chain combines TRBV6-1 with TRBJ1-2; D perhaps matches TRBD1 (5 bases). This CDR3 is 14 amino acids long. CDR1 is MNHNS, CDR2 SASEGT, per germline. V was shortened by 0 bases and J by 5 bases, with 10 bases between the two germline ends.

The CDR3 loop reads CAIGRGGDHLNEQFF. CDR3 in DNA: TGTGCCATCGGAAGGGGCGGGGACCACCTGAATGAGCAGTTCTTC. The V call is TRBV10-3, the J call TRBJ2-1, with a weak D call TRBD2 (6 bases). Trimming removed 8 bases at V and 7 bases at J, with 21 bases between. This CDR3 region has 15 residues. Germline CDR1 is ENHRY and CDR2 is SYGVKD.

This chain joins TRBV12-5 and TRBJ1-4; no clear D. Germline CDR1 reads LGHNT; CDR2 reads FRNRAP. This CDR3 region has 14 residues. Trimming left V 0 bases short and J 5 bases short, with 7 bases between. The CDR3 here is CASGLVGENEKLFF. CDR3 coding DNA: TGTGCTAGTGGTTTGGTCGGAGAAAATGAAAAACTGTTTTTT.

The chain combines TRBV4-2 with TRBJ1-5, with D possibly being TRBD1 (6 bases). CDR1 and CDR2 (germline): LGHNA, YNFKEQ. The CDR3 is 17 amino acids. The V end lost 0 bases, the J end lost 5 bases, and 17 bases lay between the germline ends. In DNA form, the CDR3 reads TGTGCCAGCAGCCAAGATAACGCCAGGGGTAGGCATCAGCCCCAGCATTTT. It is translated as CASSQDNARGRHQPQHF.

The chain employs TRBV6-5 and TRBJ1-2; TRBD1 matches 7 bases. V lost 2 bases, J lost 2 bases, and 8 bases stayed unmatched. The CDR3 loop spans 16 amino acids. CDR1 and CDR2 (germline): MNHEY, SVGAGI. The CDR3 nucleotides are TGTGCCAGCAGTTACGACCCGGGACAGTGGAACTATGGCTACACCTTC. Amino acids: CASSYDPGQWNYGYTF.

This rearrangement joins TRBV10-3 to TRBJ2-7; 7 bases are shared with TRBD1. The CDR3 sequence is 14 residues long. With V trimmed by 5 bases and J by 7 bases, 11 bases remained unmatched. Germline values: CDR1 ENHRY, CDR2 SYGVKD. For the CDR3, the DNA is TGTGCCATCAGTCTTATTGACAGGGTAAAGGAGCAGTACTTC. Its translation is CAISLIDRVKEQYF.

The chain carries TRBV6-5 and TRBJ1-1, with D possibly being TRBD1 (6 bases). Germline-derived CDR1 and CDR2 are MNHEY and SVGAGI. This CDR3 is 15 amino acids long. Deletions cut 4 bases from V and 0 bases from J, with 12 bases between. In DNA, the CDR3 is TGTGCCAGCAGTTTAGCCGGGACATTGAACACTGAAGCTTTCTTT. Amino acid sequence: CASSLAGTLNTEAFF.

J is TRBJ2-1 and V is TRBV27, with a possible D match to TRBD1 (6 bases). This CDR3 has 14 residues. CDR1 is MNHEY, CDR2 SMNVEV, per germline (reference sequence). V was pared by 5 bases and J by 5 bases, with 13 bases between. CDR3 region: CASSGWTEDNEQFF. The DNA of the CDR3 is TGTGCCAGCAGTGGGTGGACAGAAGACAATGAGCAGTTCTTC.

The chain links TRBV5-1 to TRBJ1-2; no definite D call. Germline V CDR1 and CDR2: SGHRS, YFSETQ. The V end lost 0 bases, the J end lost 2 bases, and 11 bases lay between the germline ends. This CDR3 contains 15 residues. This CDR3 is CASSLVAELNYGYTF. The CDR3 DNA sequence: TGCGCCAGCAGCTTGGTGGCGGAACTGAACTATGGCTACACCTTC.

The chain has TRBV6-6 and TRBJ2-7; TRBD1 matches at 8 bases. The CDR3 contains 16 residues. Germline CDR1 reads MNHNY; CDR2 reads SVGAGI (reference sequence). V lost 5 bases and J lost 0; bases outside the gene matches: 9. The CDR3 sequence: CASSHDRTGRSYEQYF. CDR3 coding DNA: TGTGCCAGCAGTCACGACCGGACAGGGCGCTCCTACGAGCAGTACTTC.

This clone was recorded once. V and J are TRBV5-1 and TRBJ2-1, with a weak D call TRBD1 (7 bases). This CDR3 is built from 15 residues. The V and J ends lost 4 bases and 3 bases respectively, with 14 bases between them. CDR1 is SGHRS and CDR2 is YFSETQ in the germline V gene. The CDR3 region is CASSPAGTDYNEQFF. The CDR3 DNA reads as TGCGCCAGCAGCCCGGCGGGGACAGACTACAATGAGCAGTTCTTC.

The chain is built from TRBV4-1 and TRBJ1-5; D remains unclear. The germline V gene encodes CDR1 MGHRA and CDR2 YSYEKL. The CDR3 length is 14 residues. Trimming pared 0 bases from V and 4 bases from J, leaving 7 bases between. Here the CDR3 reads CASSQDKENQPQHF. The CDR3 nucleotides read TGCGCCAGCAGCCAAGATAAGGAGAATCAGCCCCAGCATTTT.

This clone was found a few times. The chain employs TRBV30 and TRBJ2-5, with TRBD1 matching over 9 bases. Germline values: CDR1 GTSNPN, CDR2 SVGIG (reference sequence). With V trimmed by 1 base and J by 4 bases, 7 bases remained unmatched. The CDR3 spans 15 residues. CDR3 sequence reads: CAWSAGQGRGETQYF. CDR3 DNA sequence: TGTGCCTGGAGTGCGGGACAGGGTCGGGGAGAGACCCAGTACTTC.

The rearrangement joins TRBV2 to TRBJ1-2; 9 bases line up with TRBD1. V was pared by 7 bases and J by 7 bases, with 4 bases of the junction left unmatched. CDR1 is SNHLY and CDR2 is FYNNEI in the germline V gene. The CDR3 has 12 amino acids. CDR3 amino acids: CASTADRGGYTF. As DNA, the CDR3 is TGTGCCAGCACCGCGGACAGGGGTGGCTACACCTTC.

In DNA, the CDR3 is TGTGCCAGCAGTTCGGGACAGGGTACCAACGAGCAGTACTTC. This sequence encodes CASSSGQGTNEQYF. This chain joins TRBV6-5 and TRBJ2-7, with 9 bases fitting TRBD1. The CDR3 runs 14 residues. The germline V gene encodes CDR1 MNHEY and CDR2 SVGAGI. The V and J ends lost 4 bases and 5 bases, in that order; junction bases with no gene match: 6.

The rearrangement joins TRBV2 to TRBJ2-5; D perhaps matches TRBD1 (5 bases). Germline values: CDR1 SNHLY, CDR2 FYNNEI. V was trimmed by 5 bases and J by 3 bases, leaving 7 bases between them. The CDR3 has 12 amino acids. CDR3 in amino acids: CASSPREETQYF. CDR3 coding DNA: TGTGCCAGCAGTCCCAGGGAAGAGACCCAGTACTTC.

The chain combines TRBV19 with TRBJ1-2, with a weak D call TRBD1 (6 bases). There are 15 residues in the CDR3. Between the trimmed V and J ends, which lost 4 bases and 7 bases, there was a span of 19 bases. Germline assignment: CDR1 LNHDA and CDR2 SQIVND (reference sequence). For the CDR3, the DNA is TGTGCCAGTAGTAACTCCCCCCCGGGACACGGTGGCTACACCTTC. Amino acid sequence: CASSNSPPGHGGYTF.